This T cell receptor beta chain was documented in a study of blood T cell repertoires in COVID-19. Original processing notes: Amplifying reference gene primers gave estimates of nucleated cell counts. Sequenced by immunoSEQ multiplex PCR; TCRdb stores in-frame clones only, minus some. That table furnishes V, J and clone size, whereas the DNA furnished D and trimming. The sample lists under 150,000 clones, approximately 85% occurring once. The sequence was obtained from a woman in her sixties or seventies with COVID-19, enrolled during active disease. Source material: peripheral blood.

CDR3 DNA: TGTGCCAGCAGTGAACGGACAGGAGGTCGTGGCTGGGATGATCAGCCCCAGCATTTT. It is translated as CASSERTGGRGWDDQPQHF. The chain recombines TRBV2 with TRBJ1-5; 7 bases map to TRBD1. The ends lost 2 bases at V and 5 bases at J; junction bases unmatched: 18. Germline V gives CDR1 SNHLY, CDR2 FYNNEI. CDR3 size: 19 residues.